This record covers a single TCR beta chain. These data belong to a study of T cell responses to AZD1222 COVID-19 vaccine. Clones were read by immunoSEQ multiplex PCR, and TCRdb kept only the in-frame ones, dropping some. The sample includes some 200,000 clones, 94% of them seen just once. The specimen comprised peripheral blood, sampled 28 days after the second dose of the MenACWY control vaccine. This receptor was obtained from an adult who received the MenACWY meningococcal vaccine as a control.

The CDR3 coding sequence is TGTGCCAGCAGCCCTGGGCCGGGACCGAGGGAGACCCAGTACTTC. Encoded protein: CASSPGPGPRETQYF. The chain combines TRBV3-1 (or the pseudogene TRBV3-2) with TRBJ2-5; D may be TRBD1 or TRBD2 (5 bases each). The V end lost 4 bases, the J end lost 5 bases, and 17 bases lay between the germline ends. CDR3 length: 15 residues. The germline gives CDR1 LGHDT, CDR2 YNNKEL (reference sequence).